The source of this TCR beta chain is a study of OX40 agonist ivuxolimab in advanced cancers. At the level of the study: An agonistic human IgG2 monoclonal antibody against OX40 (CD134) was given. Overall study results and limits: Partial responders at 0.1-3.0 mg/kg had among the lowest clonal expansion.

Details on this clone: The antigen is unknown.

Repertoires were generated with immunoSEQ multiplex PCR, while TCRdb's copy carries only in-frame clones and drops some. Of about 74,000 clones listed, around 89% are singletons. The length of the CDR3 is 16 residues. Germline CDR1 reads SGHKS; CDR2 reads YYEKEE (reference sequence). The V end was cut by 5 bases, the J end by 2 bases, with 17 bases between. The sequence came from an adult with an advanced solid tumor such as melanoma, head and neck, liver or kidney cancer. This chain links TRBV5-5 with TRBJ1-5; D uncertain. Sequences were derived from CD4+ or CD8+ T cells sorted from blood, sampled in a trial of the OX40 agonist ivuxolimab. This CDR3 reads CASSPLGVRGNQPQHF. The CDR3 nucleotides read TGTGCCAGCAGTCCCCTTGGGGTTCGGGGCAATCAGCCCCAGCATTTT.